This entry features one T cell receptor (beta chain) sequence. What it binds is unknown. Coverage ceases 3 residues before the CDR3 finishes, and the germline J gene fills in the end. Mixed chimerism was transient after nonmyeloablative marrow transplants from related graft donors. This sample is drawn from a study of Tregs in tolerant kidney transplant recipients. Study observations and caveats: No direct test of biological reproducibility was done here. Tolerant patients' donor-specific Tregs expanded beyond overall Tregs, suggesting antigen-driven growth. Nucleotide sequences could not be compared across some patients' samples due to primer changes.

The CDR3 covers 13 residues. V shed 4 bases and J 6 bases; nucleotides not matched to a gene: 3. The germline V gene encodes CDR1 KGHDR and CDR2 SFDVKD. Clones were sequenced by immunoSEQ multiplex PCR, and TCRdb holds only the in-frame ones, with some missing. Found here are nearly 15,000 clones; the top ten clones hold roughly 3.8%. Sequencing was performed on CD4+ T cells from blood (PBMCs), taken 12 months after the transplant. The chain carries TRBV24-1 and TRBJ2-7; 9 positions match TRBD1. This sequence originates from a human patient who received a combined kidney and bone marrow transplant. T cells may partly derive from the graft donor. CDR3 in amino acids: CATSDYRGREQYF. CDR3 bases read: TGTGCCACCAGTGACTACAGGGGGCGCGAG.